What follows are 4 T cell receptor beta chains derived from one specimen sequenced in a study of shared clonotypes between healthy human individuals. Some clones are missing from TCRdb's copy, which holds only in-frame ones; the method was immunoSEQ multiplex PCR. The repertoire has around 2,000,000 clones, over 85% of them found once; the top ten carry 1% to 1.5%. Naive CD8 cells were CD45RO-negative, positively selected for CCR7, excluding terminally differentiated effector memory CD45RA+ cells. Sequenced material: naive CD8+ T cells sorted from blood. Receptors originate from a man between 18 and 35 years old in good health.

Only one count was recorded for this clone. CDR3: CASSLVDGLAGSYEQYF. CDR3 nucleotides: TGTGCCAGCAGCTTAGTGGATGGACTAGCGGGATCCTACGAGCAGTACTTC. This sequence joins TRBV7-2 and TRBJ2-7; 12 bases are shared with TRBD2. Germline V gives CDR1 SGHTA, CDR2 FQGNSA. The CDR3 totals 17 residues. With 1 base clipped from V and 1 base from J, the junction kept 5 bases outside the gene matches.

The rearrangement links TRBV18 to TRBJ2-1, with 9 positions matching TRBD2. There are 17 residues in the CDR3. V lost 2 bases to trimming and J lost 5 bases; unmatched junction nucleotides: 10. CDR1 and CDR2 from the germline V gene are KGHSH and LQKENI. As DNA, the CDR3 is TGTGCCAGCTCACCATCTCCGCCTAGCGGGGAGGACAATGAGCAGTTCTTC. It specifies CASSPSPPSGEDNEQFF.

CDR3 in DNA: TGTGCCAGCAGCGTAGGCGGCCCGTCGTATGGCTACACCTTC. This sequence encodes CASSVGGPSYGYTF. The chain links TRBV9 to TRBJ1-2, with unresolved D. The CDR3 runs to 14 residues. With 0 bases removed from V and 5 bases from J, the gap between germline ends came to 11 bases. CDR1 SGDLS and CDR2 YYNGEE come from the germline V gene.

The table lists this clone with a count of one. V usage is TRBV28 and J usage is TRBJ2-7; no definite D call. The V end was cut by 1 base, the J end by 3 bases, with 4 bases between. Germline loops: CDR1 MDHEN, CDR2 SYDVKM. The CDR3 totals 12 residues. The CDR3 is CASSLSHYEQYF. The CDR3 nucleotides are TGTGCCAGCAGTTTATCTCACTACGAGCAGTACTTC.